The clone carrying this T cell receptor beta chain was recorded a few times. TCRdb's table, derived via immunoSEQ multiplex PCR, lists solely in-frame clones and lacks some. The sample shows around 39,000 clones, 85% to 95% of them seen only once. Tuberculin skin test and IGRA determined adolescents' latent tuberculosis status at entry. This specimen comes from a study of T cells in tuberculosis. CDR1 and CDR2 (germline): MDHEN, SYDVKM. This CDR3 comprises 14 residues. J gave up 7 bases and V 3 bases, and 2 bases lay outside the gene matches. This TCR derives from a donor aged 10-35 years with latent tuberculosis or without tuberculosis infection. The sample was PBMCs. The chain couples TRBV28 to TRBJ1-6; 8 bases line up with TRBD1. CDR3 loop: CASSFRGRNSPLHF. Written as DNA, the CDR3 is TGTGCCAGCAGTTTCAGGGGGCGGAATTCACCCCTCCACTTT. The whole variable domain, remainder taken from reference TRBV28 and TRBJ1-6, is DVKVTQSSRYLVKRTGEKVFLECVQDMDHENMFWYRQDPGLGLRLIYFSYDVKMKEKGDIPEGYSVSREKKERFSLILESASTNQTSMYLCASSFRGRNSPLHFGNGTRLTVT.